The 3 T cell receptor beta chains given below trace back to one sample, sequenced in a study of monozygotic twins with inflammatory bowel disease. TCRdb derives one entry per CDR3 protein from the 5' RACE reads, leaving out DNA. The repertoire table contains some 170,000 distinct CDR3 sequences. The sample taken for sequencing was blood. These receptors all come from a human donor with ulcerative colitis or Crohn's disease, or a healthy co-twin of an affected twin (not recorded which).

This sequence joins TRBV20-1 and TRBJ2-1; TCRdb outputs TRBD2, but without DNA this stays unchecked. CDR3 size: 15 residues. Per the germline V gene, CDR1 is DFQATT and CDR2 is SNEGSKA (reference sequence). The CDR3 spells CSANPTGLDNNEQFF.

This chain connects TRBV15 to TRBJ2-2. CDR1 LNHNV and CDR2 YYDKDF come from the germline V gene (reference sequence). This CDR3 is 14 amino acids long. CDR3 region: CATSLTENTGELFF.

The gene calls are TRBV29-1 and TRBJ1-2; there is no DNA to check the TCRdb D call of TRBD1. Germline lookup yields CDR1 SQVTM and CDR2 ANQGSEA. The length of the CDR3 is 13 residues. The CDR3 here is CSYWTGDNYGYTF.